This TCR beta chain was recovered during a study of blood T cells in healthy people across ages (dated by TCRdb to between 2015 and 2017). Broadly, across the study: In model experiments, roughly one uniquely barcoded TCR beta cDNA molecule per two T cells was captured by template switching. For two donors (one aged 18 to 30 and one aged 80 or older), the study analyzed two additional independent replicas of 1 million unique cDNA reads from the same blood draw. Using deep sequencing normalized with unique cDNA molecular identifiers, the study measured how TCR beta repertoire diversity changes with age. Donors were grouped into four age groups: young (average approximately 16 years), middle-aged (about 38), aged (around 62) and long-lived (approximately 75). To avoid experimental bias, donors of different ages were randomly spread across the sequencing lanes. Points the paper makes about the study in general: Because donor CMV infection status was unknown, age-related changes in expanded clonotypes were potentially confounded. Estimates of total diversity based on one million sequenced T cells were regarded as lower bounds and as underestimates. Compared with the aged group, the long-lived group had more naive CD4+ T cells, fewer expanded clones and increased TCR diversity, suggesting age selection. As age increased, observed TCR beta diversity per million T cells dropped in a roughly linear way, and a significant reduction was already evident by age about 36. Conclusive comparison of naive and antigen-experienced compartments was prevented by the profiling of bulk unsorted PBMCs. A strong correlation was found between observed TCR beta diversity and the percentage of naive T cells measured by flow cytometry.

With regard to this clonotype: What this receptor recognizes is not known. Qualities for individual bases were not recorded, and no much larger clone is one base off.

As encoded in the germline V gene (reference sequence), CDR1 is DFQATT while CDR2 is SNEGSKA. The CDR3 sequence holds 13 residues, the cysteine and phenylalanine included. Just CDR3 DNA is preserved here, 39 bases in frame from base 1. The library came from 5' RACE. The reads were generated on an Illumina HiSeq 2500. The second PCR ran for roughly 7 to 11 cycles and used a J-beta primer mix along with a sample-barcoded 5' primer. A template-switch 5' adaptor carrying 12 random nucleotides introduced a unique molecular identifier onto each TCR beta cDNA molecule. At least 2.5 million CDR3-containing paired-end reads were obtained from each sample. All of the RNA was converted into first-strand cDNA using the Mint cDNA synthesis kit, with a TRBC-specific oligonucleotide serving as the primer. Following uracil-DNA glycosylase treatment, all cDNA underwent a first 18-cycle PCR with the universal primers M1SS and BC2_uni_R. The study's own analysis went as follows. Normalization of each sample was performed by random selection of 1 million high-quality reads, each carrying a distinct molecular identifier. Reads sharing molecular identifiers were discarded rather than binned into consensus sequences. MiTCR, with a Q25 quality threshold and the strictest error-elimination algorithm, was used for CDR3 identification, clonotype clustering and error correction. Lower-bound total TCR beta diversity was estimated with a nonparametric unseen species model using Euler transformation. Using fastp trimming at Q25 and MiXCR clonotype assembly, TCRdb reanalyzed the public sequencing data and kept in-frame beta chains. Each CDR3 protein appears once, grouped with its most common genes and DNA. These V and J calls originate from TCRdb's pipeline instead of the authors' own analysis. This sample gives about 830,000 distinct CDR3 sequences in total; approximately 67% of them show up just once. Of the sample, around 30% is held by the ten largest clones.

Donors were 40 or so systemically healthy Caucasian individuals from Russia aged roughly 6 to 100 years. Each donor gave about 9.7 milliliters of peripheral blood, drawn into EDTA-treated Vacutainer tubes. Ficoll-Paque density-gradient centrifugation was used to isolate PBMCs, with at least 6.5 million per sample. Total RNA, at least 6 micrograms per sample, was extracted from PBMCs with Trizol reagent. For every donor, an aliquot of PBMCs went through flow cytometry to measure the percentages of naive CD45RAhigh/CD27high T cells. The TCR sequence derives from a man aged 25 to 45 in good health. Rearrangement joined TRBV20-1 to TRBJ2-4, with TRBD2 as a weak D call on 5 bases. The tail of the sequence fits TRBJ2-7 better, so the J call may be wrong. Sequencing was done on a sample of blood. The CDR3 is CSAEGAASYEQYF. At the DNA level, the sequence is TGCAGTGCTGAGGGCGCGGCGTCCTACGAGCAGTACTTC.